The 10 T cell receptor beta chains in this list originate from one sample, sequenced in a study of cytomegalovirus exposure and HLA in healthy donors. The PCR employed 60 Vbeta primers together with 13 Jbeta primers. Assay: immunoSEQ multiplex PCR; the TCRdb copy retains only in-frame clones and omits some. This sample has 150,000 to 200,000 clones, with roughly four fifths found just once. Source material: PBMCs. Source of these receptors: a male donor in good health and CMV-seropositive.

This clone has more than one count but fewer than ten. The chain has TRBV7-9 and TRBJ1-4; a weak D match, TRBD1 (5 bases). The CDR3 is 14 residues long. CDR1 is SEHNR and CDR2 is FQNEAQ in the germline V gene (reference sequence). Between the trimmed V and J ends, which lost 1 base and 3 bases, there was a span of 6 bases. The CDR3 region has the DNA TGTGCCAGCAGCTTAGGACAGCCTAATGAAAAACTGTTTTTT. Translating gives CASSLGQPNEKLFF.

This clone was seen more than once but under ten times. V is TRBV28 and J is TRBJ1-2; tentatively, D is TRBD1 (6 bases). The CDR3 has 12 residues. Germline CDR1 reads MDHEN; CDR2 reads SYDVKM. V was shortened by 7 bases and J by 3 bases, with 9 bases between the two germline ends. The chain's CDR3 is CASNTGHYGYTF. CDR3 sequence (DNA): TGTGCCAGCAACACAGGGCACTATGGCTACACCTTC.

The rearrangement uses TRBV30 and TRBJ2-7; possibly TRBD1 for D (6 bases). The germline V gene encodes CDR1 GTSNPN and CDR2 SVGIG (reference sequence). The CDR3 loop spans 13 amino acids. V dropped 2 bases and J dropped 3 bases, with 11 bases sitting between them. The CDR3 loop is CAWSRTASYEQYF. DNA of the CDR3: TGTGCCTGGAGTCGGACAGCAAGCTACGAGCAGTACTTC.

This sequence joins TRBV5-1 and TRBJ2-6; TRBD1 is a possible D gene (6 bases). With 7 bases removed from V and 0 bases from J, the gap between germline ends came to 14 bases. The CDR3 loop spans 16 amino acids. The V gene's germline CDR1 is SGHRS and CDR2 YFSETQ. The DNA for the CDR3 is TGCGCCAGCGGGGAAACAGGGTCCTCTGGGGCCAACGTCCTGACTTTC. This translates into CASGETGSSGANVLTF.

This chain links TRBV28 with TRBJ2-5; TRBD2 matches at 7 bases. V dropped 5 bases and J dropped 3; count of bases not matched to a gene: 3. The CDR3 covers 13 residues. Germline-derived CDR1 and CDR2 are MDHEN and SYDVKM. The CDR3 reads CASSPGGKETQYF. Here the CDR3 DNA reads TGTGCCAGCAGTCCCGGGGGGAAAGAGACCCAGTACTTC.

The J gene is TRBJ1-1, the V gene TRBV27; TRBD1 matches at 7 bases. Trimming took 7 bases from V and 6 from J; bases not matched to a gene: 11. The CDR3 has 14 residues. Per the germline V gene, CDR1 is MNHEY and CDR2 is SMNVEV (reference sequence). Here the CDR3 DNA reads TGTGCCAGCACTCCCGACAGGGAGTTATCTGAAGCTTTCTTT. Translated, it gives CASTPDRELSEAFF.

This clone was observed a few times. The V gene is TRBV30, the J gene TRBJ1-3; D perhaps matches TRBD1 (6 bases). The germline CDR1 and CDR2 sequences are GTSNPN and SVGIG (reference sequence). The CDR3 contains 13 residues. V dropped 5 bases and J dropped 0 bases, with 8 bases sitting between them. The CDR3 DNA reads TGTGCCTGGGGGGGCTTCTCTGGAAACACCATATATTTT. Translating gives CAWGGFSGNTIYF.

This chain uses TRBV10-3 with TRBJ2-7, with D possibly matching TRBD1 (6 bases). Trimming left V 2 bases short and J 0 bases short, with 14 bases between. The CDR3 sequence is 16 residues long. In germline, CDR1 is ENHRY, CDR2 SYGVKD. DNA of the CDR3: TGTGCCATCAGTGAGCCTCCGGGACATAGCTCCTACGAGCAGTACTTC. It codes for CAISEPPGHSSYEQYF.

The genes are TRBV28 and TRBJ2-4; the match to TRBD1 covers 9 bases. Per germline, CDR1 MDHEN and CDR2 SYDVKM. The CDR3 is made up of 12 amino acids. V lost 6 bases, J lost 9 bases, and 3 bases stayed unmatched. CDR3 nucleotide sequence: TGTGCCAGCAGCTTGGGACAGGGCATTCAGTACTTC. Residues: CASSLGQGIQYF. The whole variable domain, remainder taken from reference TRBV28 and TRBJ2-4, is DVKVTQSSRYLVKRTGEKVFLECVQDMDHENMFWYRQDPGLGLRLIYFSYDVKMKEKGDIPEGYSVSREKKERFSLILESASTNQTSMYLCASSLGQGIQYFGAGTRLSVL.

The chain uses TRBV6-1 and TRBJ1-5; D gene uncertain. The V and J ends lost 0 bases and 3 bases respectively, with 9 bases between them. The V gene's germline CDR1 is MNHNS and CDR2 SASEGT. CDR3 length: 15 residues. The CDR3 DNA reads TGTGCCAGCAGTGAAGCCGCCAGGTTCAATCAGCCCCAGCATTTT. Protein: CASSEAARFNQPQHF.